The 2 T cell receptor beta chains below all came from one sample that was sequenced in a study of CXCR3 chemokines and chemotherapy response in bladder cancer. TCRdb used MiXCR to reprocess the PCR reads, holding one entry per CDR3 protein. The table shows about 13,000 distinct CDR3 sequences, with roughly 12% occurring only once. The sample was taken from a patient whose treatment included neoadjuvant chemotherapy. Receptor source: a human donor with bladder cancer that did not respond to neoadjuvant chemotherapy.

This clonotype is termed medium-sized. The chain uses TRBV7-2 and TRBJ2-3; D unclear. The germline V gene has CDR1 SGHTA and CDR2 FQGNSA. The CDR3 contains 15 residues. V was shortened by 4 bases and J by 0 bases, with 11 bases between the two germline ends. CDR3 coding DNA: TGTGCCAGCAGCTCCGGACCGGGCAGCACAGATACGCAGTATTTT. Amino acids: CASSSGPGSTDTQYF.

This clonotype was seen at least ten times. The CDR3 spells CASSYRERSPLHF. CDR3 sequence (DNA): TGTGCCAGCAGTTATAGGGAGAGGTCACCCCTCCACTTT. This chain joins TRBV6-5 and TRBJ1-6; no reliable D call. CDR3 size: 13 residues. CDR1 is MNHEY, CDR2 SVGAGI, per germline. Deletions cut 3 bases from V and 10 bases from J, with 10 bases between.